In this sample, the clone carrying this T cell receptor beta chain turned up a few times. As yet, its antigen is unknown. Template switching with 5'RACE generated the TCR cDNA and added a universal primer site and UMIs. Each CDR3 protein gets one entry after TCRdb re-called the 5' RACE reads with MiXCR. The sample contains about 340,000 distinct CDR3 sequences, 8.7% of which appear only once. The data belong to a study of T cells after yellow fever vaccination. Findings and limits, study-wide: Any FACS-sorted repertoire could hold abundant clonotypes that contaminate it from the bulk population.

The CDR3 runs to 15 residues. V dropped 2 bases and J dropped 1; count of bases not matched to a gene: 2. Germline values: CDR1 SGHNT, CDR2 YYREEE (reference sequence). This rearrangement joins TRBV5-4 to TRBJ2-2; 7 positions match TRBD1. The input for sequencing was PBMCs, taken on the day of the first yellow fever vaccination. The TCR comes from a man younger than 35 who received the YFV17D yellow fever vaccine. CDR3 nucleotides: TGTGCCAGCAGCTTACAGGGGATGAACACCGGGGAGCTGTTTTTT. Its protein product is CASSLQGMNTGELFF. Complete variable domain (other parts from reference TRBV5-4 and TRBJ2-2): ETGVTQSPTHLIKTRGQQVTLRCSSQSGHNTVSWYQQALGQGPQFIFQYYREEENGRGNFPPRFSGLQFPNYSSELNVNALELDDSALYLCASSLQGMNTGELFFGEGSRLTVL.